Included here is one TCR beta chain sequence, with context. What it binds is unknown. The source of the sample is a study of blood T cells in healthy people across ages. V was pared by 9 bases and J by 6 bases, with 12 bases between. The germline gives CDR1 SGHDN, CDR2 FVKESK. CDR3 length equals 12 residues. A J-beta primer mix and a sample-barcoded 5' primer were used in a second PCR of roughly 6 to 11 cycles. A tag from a template-switch adaptor with 12 random nucleotides marked each cDNA molecule. The study obtained at least 3 million CDR3-containing paired-end reads from every sample. TCRdb reprocessed the 5' RACE reads with MiXCR, giving one entry per CDR3 protein. Among about 940,000 distinct CDR3 sequences listed, around 48% were seen once. Study-wide findings and caveats: The study lacked donor CMV status, which possibly confounded expanded clonotype changes.

The V and J genes are TRBV14 and TRBJ2-1; D gene ambiguous. This receptor was taken from a man aged 25 to 45 in good health. The sample was blood. DNA of the CDR3: TGTGCCAGTGCGCAGGAATTCAATGAGCAGTTCTTC. The encoded protein is CASAQEFNEQFF.